Described below is a single TCR beta chain sequence and its context. This CDR3 spans 13 amino acids. Deletions cut 5 bases from V and 5 bases from J, with 14 bases between. From germline, CDR1 is SGHRS and CDR2 YFSETQ. Libraries were prepared by immunoSEQ multiplex PCR; TCRdb keeps only in-frame clonotypes and omits some of them. The sample shows about 32,000 clones, about 82% of them seen only once. This entry comes from a study of chemoradiotherapy in HPV16-positive cancers. Study background: Two HPV16-positive patients' cells yielded candidate HPV-specific clones and common motifs.

The TCR sequence derives from a human donor with HPV-associated anogenital cancer. The chain employs TRBV5-1 and TRBJ2-7, with a weak D call TRBD1 (6 bases). The sample in question was blood, obtained from a patient who underwent chemoradiotherapy. CDR3 bases: TGCGCCAGCAGTTACGGGCAGGGGAACGAGCAGTACTTC. Its protein is CASSYGQGNEQYF.